These 7 T cell receptor beta chains were all obtained from the same sample, sequenced in a study of blood T cell repertoires in COVID-19. Sequencing used immunoSEQ multiplex PCR; TCRdb keeps in-frame clones, though not all of them. The sample includes 300,000 to 350,000 clones, roughly 89% of them seen just once. The source material was peripheral blood. The receptors here all came from a woman between 55 and 75 years old with COVID-19, enrolled during active disease.

The V gene is TRBV10-1, the J gene TRBJ2-7, with D maybe TRBD1 (6 bases). CDR3 length equals 13 residues. V was shortened by 4 bases and J by 2 bases, with 9 bases between the two germline ends. Germline V CDR1 and CDR2: WNHNN, SYGVQD (reference sequence). CDR3 sequence: CASSAGVAYEQYF. In nucleotides, the CDR3 is TGCGCCAGCAGTGCAGGGGTGGCCTACGAGCAGTACTTC.

This sequence joins TRBV27 and TRBJ2-7; D may be TRBD1 (6 bases). Deletions cut 1 base from V and 5 bases from J, with 9 bases between. This CDR3 contains 13 residues. Germline V lookup: CDR1 MNHEY, CDR2 SMNVEV (reference sequence). CDR3 sequence (DNA): TGTGCCAGCAGTTTATGGGGGCACCACGAGCAGTACTTC. Protein sequence: CASSLWGHHEQYF.

V usage is TRBV30 and J usage is TRBJ1-1; D possibly corresponds to TRBD1 (6 bases). CDR3 length: 13 amino acids. Germline assignment: CDR1 GTSNPN and CDR2 SVGIG (reference sequence). V dropped 7 bases and J dropped 3 bases, with 15 bases sitting between them. DNA for the CDR3: TGTGCCTTGGGGGCCGAGGGAGACACTGAAGCTTTCTTT. This translates into CALGAEGDTEAFF.

V usage is TRBV6-6 and J usage is TRBJ2-7; 8 bases agree with TRBD1. After removal of 2 bases from V and 5 bases from J, the junction contained 2 bases not matched to a gene. The CDR3 sequence is 13 residues long. Germline CDR1 reads MNHNY; CDR2 reads SVGAGI (reference sequence). Here the CDR3 DNA reads TGTGCCAGCAGTTACAGGACAGGGAACGAGCAGTACTTC. Amino acid sequence: CASSYRTGNEQYF.

V is TRBV19 and J is TRBJ1-1; D ambiguous. V lost 2 bases and J 3 bases, leaving 7 bases between the germline ends. The CDR3 runs 13 residues. The germline V gene encodes CDR1 LNHDA and CDR2 SQIVND (reference sequence). The CDR3 DNA is TGTGCCAGTAGTATACGGGTGTACACTGAAGCTTTCTTT. This sequence encodes CASSIRVYTEAFF.

J is TRBJ2-1 and V is TRBV7-3, with 7 bases fitting TRBD1. Germline V lookup: CDR1 SGHTA, CDR2 FQGTGA. The V gene end was trimmed by 5 bases and the J gene end by 7 bases; junction bases not matched to a gene: 11. The CDR3 totals 15 residues. In DNA form, the CDR3 reads TGTGCCAGCAGCCTACTAGGGGGCGGTTTAAATGAGCAGTTCTTC. Amino acids: CASSLLGGGLNEQFF. The variable domain in full, completed from reference TRBV7-3 and TRBJ2-1, reads GAGVSQTPSNKVTEKGKYVELRCDPISGHTALYWYRQSLGQGPEFLIYFQGTGAADDSGLPNDRFFAVRPEGSVSTLKIQRTERGDSAVYLCASSLLGGGLNEQFFGPGTRLTVL.

This clone occurred once. One end of the junction varies from germline; a read error may be responsible. CDR3 coding DNA: TGTGCCAGCAGTTTCGGTCCCTACAATTCACCCCTCCACTTT. It encodes CASSFGPYNSPLHF. The rearrangement joins TRBV2 to TRBJ1-6, with D unclear. Germline V gives CDR1 SNHLY, CDR2 FYNNEI. The CDR3 length is 14 residues.